This T cell receptor (beta chain) derives from a study of T cells in Graves' hyperthyroidism and ophthalmopathy. PBMCs came from 9 to 10 ml fresh peripheral blood. Per the germline V gene, CDR1 is LGHDT and CDR2 is YNNKEL (reference sequence). The CDR3 totals 15 residues. V lost 1 base and J 2 bases, leaving 12 bases between the germline ends. RNA transcripts served as the template for amplifying TCR beta CDR3 regions. First-round RT-PCR with HTBI primers amplified the TCR CDR3 region. TCRdb itself ran the multiplex PCR reads through MiXCR, one entry per CDR3 protein. The repertoire has some 490,000 distinct CDR3 sequences, about 22% of them found once; the top ten carry less than 65%.

The TCR comes from a woman in her 70s with Graves' ophthalmopathy. Specimen: blood. V usage is TRBV3-1 and J usage is TRBJ2-7; no reliable D call. The CDR3 protein is CASSQAMVETYEQYF. Written as DNA, the CDR3 is TGTGCCAGCAGCCAAGCTATGGTGGAAACCTACGAGCAGTACTTC.